The present T cell receptor (beta chain) was sequenced within a study of T cell clones after liver transplantation. This table comes from immunoSEQ multiplex PCR, and its TCRdb copy is limited to in-frame clones, with some not included. The data contain roughly 80,000 clones, around four fifths of them singletons. Notes on this clone: This CDR3 is also generated by other DNA sequences in the sample.

From germline, CDR1 is SGHNT and CDR2 YYREEE (reference sequence). The ends were cut back, 0 bases at V and 1 base at J, with 4 bases in the middle. The CDR3 loop spans 13 amino acids. The chain carries TRBV5-4 and TRBJ2-5; D is unclear. Here the sequenced sample was CD4+ T cells from blood, taken 45 to 47 months after liver transplant. This clonotype was sampled from a human patient who received a liver transplant. Some T cells may be provided by the graft donor. The CDR3 DNA follows: TGTGCCAGCAGCTTGGGTCCCCAAGAGACCCAGTACTTC. As protein: CASSLGPQETQYF.